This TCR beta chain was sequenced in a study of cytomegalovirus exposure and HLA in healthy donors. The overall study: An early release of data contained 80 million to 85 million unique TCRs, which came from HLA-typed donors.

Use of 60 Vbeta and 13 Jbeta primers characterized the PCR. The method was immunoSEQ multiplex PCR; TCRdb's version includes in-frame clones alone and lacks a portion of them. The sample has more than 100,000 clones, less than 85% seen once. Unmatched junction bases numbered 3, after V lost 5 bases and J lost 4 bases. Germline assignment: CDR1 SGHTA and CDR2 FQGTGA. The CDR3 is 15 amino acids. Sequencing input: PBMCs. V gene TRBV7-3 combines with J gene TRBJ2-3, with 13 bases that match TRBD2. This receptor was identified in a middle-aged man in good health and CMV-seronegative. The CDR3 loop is CASSGTSGVADTQYF. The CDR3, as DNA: TGTGCCAGCAGCGGGACTAGCGGGGTCGCAGATACGCAGTATTTT.